This T cell receptor beta chain was captured in a study of cytomegalovirus exposure and HLA in healthy donors. Study-level results: Further analysis was carried out later, and it showed several of the most significant clusters appearing linked to common viral pathogens. Usually a TCR sequence was rare, but some public TCRs were found in many donors. Presence/absence analysis assumed near-uniform sequencing depth across donors.

The CDR3 runs to 15 residues. Germline CDR1 reads SGHVS; CDR2 reads FQNEAQ. Trimming took 1 base from V and 7 from J, leaving 13 bases between them. With 60 Vbeta and 13 Jbeta primers, the PCR was carried out. TCRdb's copy holds only in-frame clones and misses some; the assay was immunoSEQ multiplex PCR. The sample lists approximately 170,000 clones; almost 75% were seen once. As regards this clone: Antigen: not known.

This clonotype originated in a woman aged 18-29 years in good health and CMV-seropositive. The rearrangement uses TRBV7-8 and TRBJ1-4; D is perhaps TRBD1 (6 bases). Sequencing input: PBMCs. In nucleotides, the CDR3 is TGTGCCAGCAGCTTAGACCGGGTGGGGGCTGAAAAACTGTTTTTT. Its protein is CASSLDRVGAEKLFF. Supplemented by reference TRBV7-8 and TRBJ1-4, the full variable domain reads GAGVSQSPRYKVAKRGQDVALRCDPISGHVSLFWYQQALGQGPEFLTYFQNEAQLDKSGLPSDRFFAERPEGSVSTLKIQRTQQEDSAVYLCASSLDRVGAEKLFFGSGTQLSVL.